This TCR beta chain was identified during a study of cytomegalovirus exposure and HLA in healthy donors. The PCR employed 60 Vbeta primers together with 13 Jbeta primers. The repertoire was sequenced with immunoSEQ multiplex PCR; TCRdb's copy has only in-frame clones and lacks some. The sample comprises about 300,000 clones, about nine tenths of which are singletons, and 3.5% to 4.5% rests with the top ten. Trimming took off 4 bases at V and 2 bases at J, with 10 bases between the two ends. The CDR3 contains 14 residues. CDR1 is SNHLY, CDR2 FYNNEI, per germline. The gene calls are TRBV2 and TRBJ2-3; perhaps TRBD1 as D (6 bases). The sample comprised PBMCs. This sequence was found in a middle-aged man in good health and CMV-seropositive. The CDR3 nucleotides are TGTGCCAGCAGTGTCCGGGACACCACAGATACGCAGTATTTT. This sequence encodes CASSVRDTTDTQYF.